This TCR beta chain was identified during a study of cytomegalovirus exposure and HLA in healthy donors (dated 2017 in TCRdb). In terms of the full investigation: In an earlier analysis of several hundred of the donors, 250 to 350 Gb of sequence data and roughly 100 million unique TCR beta sequences from approximately 180 million T cells were reported. In an earlier analysis of a few hundred of the donors, high-throughput TCR beta sequencing was used to judge whether each TCR beta V gene segment behaved as functional or pseudogenic. Genome-wide SNP genotypes for about 55% of the roughly 670 donors were used in a later genetic analysis, which treated that subset as a discovery cohort. The later analysis used no new phenotypic data to find candidate immune exposures, relying instead on TCR beta sequences and their occurrence across donors. The aim of the study was to test whether cataloging public T cell receptors could identify signatures of past pathogen exposure. Typing coverage varied by locus: roughly 620-640 donors for A, B, C, DRB1 and DQB1; around 560 for DQA1; 606 for DPA1; roughly 450 for DPB1. On average, about 200,000 unique TCR beta nucleotide sequences were sequenced per donor among several hundred genotyped donors of the cohort, with about 17% of those sequences being non-productive. Of the approximately 400 genotyped donors, about 84% fell in the genetic ancestry cluster associated with self-reported Caucasian donors. Along with the roughly 670-subject first cohort, a separate validation cohort of over a hundred different subjects was used. To predict cytomegalovirus infection status, the study combined high-throughput TCR immunosequencing, statistical association of individual TCRs with disease status, and machine learning. Every discovery cohort repertoire had been produced on one sequencing platform. A later analysis re-examined previously published TCR beta repertoires from 600 to 700 donors and added high-resolution HLA genotyping to investigate patterns of TCR occurrence. Roughly 300 gigabases of sequencing data and approximately 84 million unique TCR sequences were included in an early release covering about 700 HLA-typed donors. A few DR-DQ haplotypes were handled as single units for association and clustering because linkage in the cohort was strong. Both class I and class II loci were covered by HLA typing, at four-digit resolution. Alongside the repertoire data, information on donor age, sex, ethnicity and CMV serostatus was compiled. The study used immunosequencing to profile the T cell repertoires of more than 650 subjects and linked those repertoires to cytomegalovirus serostatus. The study at large found these results: In a later analysis, HLA-associated TCR beta chains showed more clonal expansion and lower generation probabilities than non-associated chains that were equally common. HLA typing was unavailable for some donors at each locus, so association tests used only the typed subset. The earlier analysis of around 600 of the donors excluded 15 to 20 rarely observed V segments, including chromosome 9 orphons, because counts were too low. While some public TCRs were present in many individuals, most TCR sequences turned up only very rarely across donors. The authors suggested that the approach could potentially be extended to other disease states and immunological phenotypes. A further reported finding was that TCR beta sequences accurately predicted the HLA-A and HLA-B alleles for most subjects in the first cohort. Three of the identified cytomegalovirus-associated TCR beta chains were confirmed in vitro to be specific for cytomegalovirus antigens. Only TCR beta chains were sequenced in this cohort, and the absence of alpha or paired-chain data limited detectable features. In a later genetic analysis, a missense DCLRE1C variant was associated with V-gene and J-gene trimming of TCR beta chains, and the association was replicated in an independent cohort. In both the original and validation cohorts, the classifier was reported to diagnose cytomegalovirus status with high specificity and sensitivity. A cluster of highly shared sequence variants was judged likely to be a technical artifact of the sequencing pipeline. In an earlier analysis of some 500 of the donors, most TCR beta V segments appeared in productive rearrangements about 87% or about 30% of the time, broadly matching IMGT annotations. Sequencing depth was assumed to be roughly uniform across donors in the presence/absence analyses, though that assumption may not hold. The study gave a list of 150 to 200 TCR beta chains associated with cytomegalovirus. In a later analysis, several top co-occurrence clusters were reported to appear linked to parvovirus B19, influenza, CMV and Epstein-Barr virus. The only immune exposure information available for the cohort was CMV serostatus. Because the 87-base-pair reads could not distinguish some IMGT-functional V segments, including TRBV6-2 and TRBV6-3, those segments were excluded. A later analysis found that TCR association rates varied across HLA loci, with DRB1 alleles showing the most associated TCRs and HLA-C alleles the fewest. According to a later genetic analysis, donors in an Asian-associated ancestry cluster had fewer N-insertions in productive TCRs than the approximately 650-donor mean. Strong co-occurrence of HLA alleles, especially DR and DQ, made assigning TCR associations to individual alleles difficult. Linkage disequilibrium might explain the correlated functional status among segregating V segments, but an unknown experimental factor could not be excluded. Specific HLA alleles were associated with over 15,000 TCR beta sequences at a false discovery rate of 0.05 in a later analysis. A later analysis found that most CMV-associated TCR beta chains appeared HLA-restricted, with HLA associations seemingly driven largely by CMV exposure.

Of note for this clone: Its antigen target is currently unknown. No quality values exist for individual bases; no much larger clone is one base distant.

The cohort comprised more than 550 healthy bone marrow donors. At the time of sampling, all cohort members were nominally healthy, though unrecorded immune exposures were likely present. The donor tested CMV seronegative, placing the donor among the approximately 360 seronegative members of the cohort. Every donor gave a peripheral blood sample, and the peripheral blood mononuclear cells from that sample were used for TCR beta sequencing. Genomic DNA extraction from the blood cell samples was performed with the Qiagen DNeasy Blood Extraction Kit. Receptors were amplified or captured by the immunoSEQ multiplex PCR assay. For the multiplex PCR, a mixture combining 60 forward primers for TCR Vbeta segments and 13 reverse primers for TCR Jbeta segments was used. The CDR3 region of rearranged TCR beta genes was amplified from genomic DNA by a multiplex PCR assay. The Illumina HiSeq System was used to sequence the amplified TCR beta libraries as 87-base-pair reads. As for how the authors treated the data: A later analysis tallied around 87 million unique TCR beta chains across the 666 repertoires, and approximately 12 million of those chains were shared by two or more donors. To remove PCR and sequencing errors, raw reads were error-corrected and collapsed into unique sequences using a nearest-neighbor algorithm that merged closely related sequences. To assign V, D and J gene segments, CDR3 sequences were aligned to IMGT reference sequences. For a sequence to be retained, a match of at least six nucleotides was required to both a V gene segment and a J gene segment. A rearrangement was called productive if the CDR3 had no stop codons and remained in frame with V and J, and every other rearrangement was called non-productive. Following IMGT convention, CDR3 was defined as the stretch from the second conserved V-encoded cysteine up to the conserved J-encoded phenylalanine. Sequences without an unambiguous match to a single V gene segment were excluded from the earlier analysis of about 630 of the donors. In an earlier analysis of some 590 of the donors, V segments were called functional above 56.7% productive rearrangements and were called segregating when the between-donor standard deviation exceeded 5%. A statistical classification framework was built to diagnose cytomegalovirus status from the catalog of TCR beta chain sequences. V and J gene assignment, in a later analysis, came from comparing TCR nucleotide sequences with IMGT/GENE-DB human TR gene sequences. The TCRdist pipeline was used in a later analysis to assign CDR3 sequences and most-parsimonious VDJ recombination scenarios. In a later analysis, each TCR beta chain was defined by its CDR3 amino acid sequence together with its V-gene family, and reads lacking a unique V-gene family were excluded. To address suspected cross-contamination and a sequencing artifact, a later analysis removed approximately 590 highly shared, low-generation-probability nucleotide sequences. In a later analysis, a clonal expansion index for each public chain was calculated from normalized within-repertoire ranks of inferred template counts. A later analysis computed generation probabilities with a VDJ recombination model fitted to out-of-frame rearrangements, and checked the results against IGoR. In a later analysis, TCR-TCR, TCR-HLA and TCR-CMV co-occurrence was scored with hypergeometric tests, and a repertoire-size bias correction was applied to TCR pairs. To estimate false discovery rates, a later analysis permuted the HLA or CMV assignments 20 times. In a later analysis, co-occurring TCRs were grouped using DBSCAN, and TCRdist sequence similarity was added for clustering within HLA-allele-positive subsets. Repertoires with fewer than 30,000 or more than 120,000 public chains, plus five repertoires with anomalous nucleotide sharing, were excluded from co-occurrence clustering. TCRdb retrieved this table from immuneACCESS and kept in-frame rearrangements only. Not all clones are present; in checked studies, unresolved V genes account for under half, and no reason is known for the remainder. V, J and clone size were drawn from that table, and D and trimming were deduced from the DNA. This sample lists roughly 170,000 clones; roughly 85% were detected once. Clones ranked in the top ten supply about 1.3% of the sample.

Unmatched junction bases come to 15, with V trimmed by 5 bases and J by 0 bases. The CDR3 measures 19 amino acids from cysteine to phenylalanine. Only the CDR3 DNA stays, 57 bases, in frame from base 1. The germline V gene yields WSHSY for CDR1 and SAAADI for CDR2. The sample was PBMCs. This TCR derives from a man aged 30-40 years in good health and CMV-seronegative. The chain joins TRBV10-2 to TRBJ2-4; 8 bases in the junction line up with TRBD2. The CDR3 reads as follows: CASSSPLTGGTLAKNIQYF. The nucleotide sequence reads as follows: TGCGCCAGCAGTTCCCCCCTTACGGGAGGGACCCTAGCCAAAAACATTCAGTACTTC.